This TCR beta chain came from a study of T cell responses to AZD1222 COVID-19 vaccine. General study findings and limits: Nearly half of spike-specific TCRs reportedly target unmutated variant regions. Dominant CD4 TCR responses targeted spike regions 160-218 and 743-854. With two AZD1222 doses given, Spike-specific TCR breadth and depth both rose.

Deletions cut 4 bases from V and 8 bases from J, with 10 bases between. This CDR3 is 12 amino acids long. Assay: immunoSEQ multiplex PCR; the TCRdb copy retains only in-frame clones and omits some. The sample has under 200,000 clones, more than 85% seen once. With regard to this clone: Its antigen is unidentified.

The source of this sequence is an adult in good health. V is TRBV12-3 or TRBV12-4 and J is TRBJ2-3, with D possibly matching TRBD1 (5 bases). The sample consisted of peripheral blood, taken on day 0 of AZD1222 vaccination. CDR3 DNA: TGTGCCAGCAGTTCCGACAGAGGTACGCAGTATTTT. Translated, it gives CASSSDRGTQYF.